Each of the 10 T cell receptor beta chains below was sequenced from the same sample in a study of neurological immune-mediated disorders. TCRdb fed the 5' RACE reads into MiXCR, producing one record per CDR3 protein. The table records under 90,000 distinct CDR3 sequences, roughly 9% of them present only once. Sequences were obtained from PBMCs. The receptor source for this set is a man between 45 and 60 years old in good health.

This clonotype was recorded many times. The CDR3 spells CASRSLPGTSGRPLHEQFF. CDR3 bases: TGCGCCAGCAGATCTCTACCCGGGACTAGCGGGAGACCTCTCCATGAGCAGTTCTTC. The J gene is TRBJ2-1, the V gene TRBV5-1; TRBD2 matches at 14 bases. The CDR3 covers 19 residues. The germline V gene has CDR1 SGHRS and CDR2 YFSETQ. V dropped 5 bases and J dropped 8; count of bases not matched to a gene: 18. The complete variable domain, with remaining parts taken from reference TRBV5-1 and TRBJ2-1, reads KAGVTQTPRYLIKTRGQQVTLSCSPISGHRSVSWYQQTPGQGLQFLFEYFSETQRNKGNFPGRFSGRQFSNSRSEMNVSTLELGDSALYLCASRSLPGTSGRPLHEQFFGPGTRLTVL.

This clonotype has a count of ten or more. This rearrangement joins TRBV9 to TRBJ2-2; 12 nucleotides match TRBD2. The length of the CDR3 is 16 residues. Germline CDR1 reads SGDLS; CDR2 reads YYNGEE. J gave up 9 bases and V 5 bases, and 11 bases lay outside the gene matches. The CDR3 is CASSRRLAGEIRELFF. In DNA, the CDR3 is TGTGCCAGCAGTCGTCGACTAGCGGGAGAGATCCGGGAGCTGTTTTTT.

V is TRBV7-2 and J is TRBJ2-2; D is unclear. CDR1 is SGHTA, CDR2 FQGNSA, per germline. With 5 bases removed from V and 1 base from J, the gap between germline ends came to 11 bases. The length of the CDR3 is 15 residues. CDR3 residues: CASSPAPMNTGELFF. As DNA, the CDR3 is TGTGCCAGCAGCCCCGCCCCCATGAACACCGGGGAGCTGTTTTTT.

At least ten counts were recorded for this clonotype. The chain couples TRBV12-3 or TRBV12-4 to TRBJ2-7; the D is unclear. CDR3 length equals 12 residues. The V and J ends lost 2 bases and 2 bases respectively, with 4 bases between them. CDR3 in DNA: TGTGCCAGCAGTTTAAGGCCCTACGAGCAGTACTTC. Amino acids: CASSLRPYEQYF.

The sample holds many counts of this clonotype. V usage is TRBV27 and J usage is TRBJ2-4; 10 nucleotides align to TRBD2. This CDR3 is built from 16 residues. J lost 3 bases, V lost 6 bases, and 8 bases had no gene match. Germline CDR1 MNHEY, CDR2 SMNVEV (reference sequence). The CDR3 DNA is TGTGCCAGCAGCCCCGGGACTAGCGCCTACAAAAACATTCAGTACTTC. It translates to CASSPGTSAYKNIQYF.

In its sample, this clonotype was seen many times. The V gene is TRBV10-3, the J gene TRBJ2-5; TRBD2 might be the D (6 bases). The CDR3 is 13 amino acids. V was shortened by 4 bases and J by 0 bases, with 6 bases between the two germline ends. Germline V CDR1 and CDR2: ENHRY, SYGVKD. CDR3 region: CAISAGDQETQYF. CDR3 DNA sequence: TGTGCCATCAGTGCGGGGGACCAAGAGACCCAGTACTTC.

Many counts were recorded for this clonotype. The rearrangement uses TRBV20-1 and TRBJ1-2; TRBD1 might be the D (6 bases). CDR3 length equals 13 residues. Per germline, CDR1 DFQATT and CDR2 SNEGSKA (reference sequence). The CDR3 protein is CRSQGRDTYGYTF. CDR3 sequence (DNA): TGCAGATCTCAGGGGAGGGATACCTATGGCTACACCTTC.

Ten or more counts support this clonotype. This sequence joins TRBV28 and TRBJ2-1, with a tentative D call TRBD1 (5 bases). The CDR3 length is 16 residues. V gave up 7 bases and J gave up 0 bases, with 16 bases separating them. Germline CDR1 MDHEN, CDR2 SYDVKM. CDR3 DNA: TGTGCCAGCACGCCAATGGGGCCTAGCTCCTACAATGAGCAGTTCTTC. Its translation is CASTPMGPSSYNEQFF.

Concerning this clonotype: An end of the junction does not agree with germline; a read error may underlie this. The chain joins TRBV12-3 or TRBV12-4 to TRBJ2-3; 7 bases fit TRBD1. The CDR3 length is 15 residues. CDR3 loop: CASRLGQTNTDTRYF. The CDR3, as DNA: TGTGCCAGCAGGCTGGGACAGACTAACACAGATACGCGGTATTTT.

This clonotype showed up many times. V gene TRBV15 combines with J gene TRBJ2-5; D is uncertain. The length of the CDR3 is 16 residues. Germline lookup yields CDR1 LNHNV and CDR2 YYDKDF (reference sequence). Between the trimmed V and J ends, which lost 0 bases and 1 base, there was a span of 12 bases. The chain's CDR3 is CATSRDRRTAQETQYF. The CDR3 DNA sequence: TGTGCCACCAGCAGAGATCGGCGGACGGCCCAAGAGACCCAGTACTTC.